The rows below give T cell receptor beta chains drawn from one sample of a study of blood T cell repertoires in COVID-19. Clones were read by immunoSEQ multiplex PCR, and TCRdb kept only the in-frame ones, dropping some. Among around 260,000 clones listed, around 89% were seen once. Sequencing used peripheral blood. These receptors originate from a man aged 25 to 45 with acute or convalescent COVID-19. Both conserved end residues are part of each CDR3. Fields, in order: J gene, D gene, V gene, clone size, CDR3 length, CDR3 protein, CDR3 DNA. A D gene is named only where the DNA matches it firmly. Clone size is shown for a subset of rows, as once, few, many or a class of expanded clone.

>TRBJ1-2|.|TRBV4-2|.|17
CASSQDGQNIHNYGYTF
TGTGCCAGCAGCCAAGATGGACAGAATATCCATAACTATGGCTACACCTTC
>TRBJ2-3|TRBD2|TRBV7-3|.|15
CASSLMAGVTDTQYF
TGTGCCAGCAGCTTAATGGCGGGGGTCACAGATACGCAGTATTTT
>TRBJ1-1|TRBD1|TRBV6-5|.|14
CASSLDRGPTEAFF
TGTGCCAGCAGCTTGGACAGGGGGCCCACTGAAGCTTTCTTT
>TRBJ2-1|TRBD1|TRBV30|.|14
CAWSEGQGYNEQFF
TGTGCCTGGAGTGAAGGACAGGGTTACAATGAGCAGTTCTTC
>TRBJ2-1|TRBD2|TRBV7-8|once|12
CASSPSGYEQFF
TGTGCCAGCAGCCCTAGCGGGTATGAGCAGTTCTTC
>TRBJ2-5|TRBD2|TRBV3-1/TRBV3-2|.|13
CASSRREGETQYF
TGTGCCAGCAGCAGGAGGGAGGGAGAGACCCAGTACTTC
>TRBJ1-3|.|TRBV9|.|14
CASSTRVGGNTIYF
TGTGCCAGCAGCACCAGGGTGGGCGGAAACACCATATATTTT
>TRBJ2-2|TRBD2|TRBV9|.|14
CASSLAGHTGELFF
TGTGCCAGCTCTCTAGCGGGCCACACCGGGGAGCTGTTTTTT
>TRBJ2-2|TRBD2|TRBV3-1/TRBV3-2|.|15
CASRSAGDRTGELFF
TGTGCCAGCAGGTCAGCGGGAGACCGGACCGGGGAGCTGTTTTTT
>TRBJ2-3|.|TRBV3-1/TRBV3-2|.|15
CASSQDLARTDTQYF
TGTGCCAGCAGCCAAGACCTAGCCCGCACAGATACGCAGTATTTT
>TRBJ1-6|TRBD1|TRBV5-1|few|16
CASSLVGGQDNSPLHF
TGCGCCAGCAGCTTGGTCGGGGGACAGGATAATTCACCCCTCCACTTT
>TRBJ1-1|TRBD1|TRBV19|.|14
CASVNRGGGTEAFF
TGTGCCAGTGTGAACAGGGGTGGGGGCACTGAAGCTTTCTTT
>TRBJ2-1|.|TRBV21-1|.|15
CASSNTREVGNEQFF
TGTGCCAGCAGCAACACTAGGGAAGTAGGCAATGAGCAGTTCTTC
>TRBJ1-3|.|TRBV7-9|.|15
CASSFTRTKGNTIYF
TGTGCCAGCAGCTTTACCCGGACAAAAGGAAACACCATATATTTT
>TRBJ1-5|.|TRBV19|.|16
CASSIRNSYFNQPQHF
TGTGCCAGTAGTATCCGTAACAGTTACTTCAATCAGCCCCAGCATTTT
>TRBJ1-1|TRBD1|TRBV2|.|16
CASSSFRGETNTEAFF
TGTGCCAGCAGTTCTTTCAGGGGGGAGACTAACACTGAAGCTTTCTTT
>TRBJ1-1|.|TRBV19|.|12
CASKQQNTEAFF
TGTGCCAGTAAACAGCAGAACACTGAAGCTTTCTTT
>TRBJ1-3|.|TRBV7-7|.|14
CASSPAGSGNTIYF
TGTGCTAGCAGCCCGGCCGGGTCTGGAAACACCATATATTTT
>TRBJ2-2|.|TRBV7-3|.|13
CASSSPLTGELFF
TGTGCCAGCAGCTCCCCCCTCACCGGGGAGCTGTTTTTT
>TRBJ1-5|.|TRBV6-5|.|14
CASSGGGGAQPQHF
TGTGCCAGCTCCGGCGGGGGAGGGGCTCAGCCCCAGCATTTT
>TRBJ1-3|.|TRBV19|.|15
CASSNRETSGNTIYF
TGTGCCAGTAGTAATCGGGAGACCTCTGGAAACACCATATATTTT
>TRBJ1-1|TRBD1|TRBV19|once|13
CASSTQGRAEAFF
TGTGCCAGTAGTACACAGGGGAGAGCTGAAGCTTTCTTT
>TRBJ1-5|.|TRBV19|.|17
CASRHDRYRKGNQPQHF
TGTGCCAGTAGACATGACAGATACCGTAAGGGCAATCAGCCCCAGCATTTT
>TRBJ2-2|.|TRBV29-1|.|14
CSVLGNFNTGELFF
TGCAGCGTCCTAGGCAATTTTAACACCGGGGAGCTGTTTTTT
>TRBJ2-3|.|TRBV18|.|14
CASSPLTSTDTQYF
TGTGCCAGCTCACCACTCACTAGCACAGATACGCAGTATTTT
>TRBJ1-6|TRBD1|TRBV19|.|17
CASSPRTGGEAHSPLHF
TGTGCCAGTAGTCCCCGAACAGGGGGAGAGGCGCATTCACCCCTCCACTTT
>TRBJ1-1|TRBD1|TRBV5-4|.|16
CASSSPGTGGSFGAFF
TGTGCCAGCAGCTCCCCCGGGACAGGGGGCAGTTTTGGAGCTTTCTTT
>TRBJ2-5|.|TRBV5-1|.|17
CASSLTPLGASQETQYF
TGCGCCAGCAGCTTAACCCCACTGGGAGCGTCCCAAGAGACCCAGTACTTC
>TRBJ2-7|TRBD1|TRBV6-1|.|16
CASSEAIGTGQYEQYF
TGTGCCAGCAGTGAAGCCATAGGGACAGGGCAGTACGAGCAGTACTTC
>TRBJ2-1|TRBD2|TRBV2|.|14
CASLSRTSLHEQFF
TGTGCCAGCCTTTCTAGGACTAGTCTCCATGAGCAGTTCTTC
>TRBJ2-2|TRBD1|TRBV11-2|.|16
CASSADRVRNTGELFF
TGTGCCAGCAGCGCTGACAGGGTCAGGAACACCGGGGAGCTGTTTTTT
>TRBJ2-2|.|TRBV3-1/TRBV3-2|.|13
CASIAINTGELFF
TGTGCCAGCATCGCGATAAACACCGGGGAGCTGTTTTTT
>TRBJ2-1|.|TRBV5-5|.|15
CASSLESGSGNEQFF
TGTGCCAGCAGCTTGGAGTCGGGGTCTGGGAATGAGCAGTTCTTC
>TRBJ2-1|TRBD2|TRBV5-1|.|15
CASSSEGGPRGEQFF
TGCGCCAGCAGCTCGGAGGGAGGGCCTCGAGGTGAGCAGTTCTTC
>TRBJ2-4|TRBD1|TRBV5-1|.|15
CASSLASDRGNIQYF
TGCGCCAGCAGCTTGGCTTCTGACAGGGGTAACATTCAGTACTTC
>TRBJ2-1|TRBD2|TRBV13|.|16
CASSWGLAGGNNEQFF
TGTGCCAGCAGCTGGGGACTAGCGGGGGGCAACAATGAGCAGTTCTTC
>TRBJ1-1|TRBD1|TRBV5-6|.|13
CASSFLTGNEAFF
TGTGCCAGCAGCTTTTTGACAGGGAATGAAGCTTTCTTT
>TRBJ2-5|.|TRBV5-4|few|14
CASSLKGQEETQYF
TGTGCCAGCAGCTTAAAGGGGCAAGAGGAGACCCAGTACTTC
>TRBJ1-1|.|TRBV9|once|12
CASSWGDTEAFF
TGTGCCAGCAGCTGGGGGGACACTGAAGCTTTCTTT
>TRBJ2-7|.|TRBV18|.|14
CASSPREEPYEQYF
TGTGCCAGCTCACCCAGGGAGGAACCCTACGAGCAGTACTTC
>TRBJ1-2|TRBD1|TRBV28|.|16
CASSFPFGTGYYGYTF
TGTGCCAGCAGTTTCCCCTTCGGGACAGGATACTATGGCTACACCTTC
>TRBJ1-1|.|TRBV18|.|13
CASLPSANTEAFF
TGTGCCAGCCTTCCGAGTGCGAACACTGAAGCTTTCTTT
>TRBJ1-2|.|TRBV20-1|once|11
CSTGTLYGYTF
TGCAGTACAGGGACCCTCTATGGCTACACCTTC
>TRBJ1-1|TRBD1|TRBV9|.|11
CASSAGTGQFF
TGTGCCAGCAGCGCCGGGACAGGGCAATTCTTT
>TRBJ1-4|.|TRBV5-1|.|13
CASSLDVLEKLFF
TGCGCCAGCAGCTTGGATGTTCTGGAAAAACTGTTTTTT
>TRBJ1-2|.|TRBV9|.|15
CASSVGAPGTYGYTF
TGTGCCAGCAGCGTAGGGGCACCCGGAACCTATGGCTACACCTTC
>TRBJ2-6|.|TRBV7-9|.|14
CASSRVSGANVLTF
TGTGCCAGCAGCCGAGTCTCTGGGGCCAACGTCCTGACTTTC
>TRBJ1-5|TRBD1|TRBV19|.|15
CASREQGFSNQPQHF
TGTGCCAGTAGGGAACAGGGGTTTAGCAATCAGCCCCAGCATTTT
>TRBJ1-2|TRBD1|TRBV3-1/TRBV3-2|few|15
CASRRGGQGNYGYTF
TGTGCCAGCCGACGTGGGGGACAGGGGAACTATGGCTACACCTTC
>TRBJ2-5|.|TRBV30|.|16
CAWTPSWGLGRETQYF
TGTGCCTGGACACCTAGCTGGGGGCTGGGTCGGGAGACCCAGTACTTC
>TRBJ2-1|.|TRBV2|.|20
CASSVFPLFLAASSYNEQFF
TGTGCCAGCAGTGTGTTCCCCTTGTTCTTAGCAGCGAGCTCCTACAATGAGCAGTTCTTC
>TRBJ2-7|TRBD2|TRBV3-1/TRBV3-2|.|15
CASSQDRLALYEQYF
TGTGCCAGCAGCCAAGACCGACTAGCTTTGTACGAGCAGTACTTC
>TRBJ2-7|.|TRBV12-3/TRBV12-4|.|13
CASSSGLHYEQYF
TGTGCCAGCAGTTCCGGGTTGCACTACGAGCAGTACTTC
>TRBJ2-2|.|TRBV19|.|13
CASSRTGTGELFF
TGTGCCAGTAGTAGAACGGGCACCGGGGAGCTGTTTTTT
>TRBJ1-3|TRBD1|TRBV3-1/TRBV3-2|few|17
CASSQGFDRATGNTIYF
TGTGCCAGCAGCCAAGGTTTCGACAGGGCTACTGGAAACACCATATATTTT
>TRBJ2-3|.|TRBV11-2|.|16
CASSLIWRRSGDTQYF
TGTGCCAGCAGCCTAATTTGGAGGAGGTCAGGAGATACGCAGTATTTT
>TRBJ2-5|.|TRBV29-1|.|14
CSVGSGSAAETQYF
TGCAGCGTTGGTTCGGGGTCGGCTGCAGAGACCCAGTACTTC
>TRBJ2-3|.|TRBV4-1|once|16
CASSQRTRQYTDTQYF
TGCGCCAGCAGCCAAAGGACCCGACAGTACACAGATACGCAGTATTTT